This T cell receptor (beta chain) came from a study of cytomegalovirus exposure and HLA in healthy donors. Study summary: Early release data held around 80 million unique TCRs from HLA-typed donors.

Of note for this clone: Its specificity is not known.

Both 60 Vbeta primers and 13 Jbeta primers went into the PCR. TCRdb's copy holds only in-frame clones and misses some; the assay was immunoSEQ multiplex PCR. The sample contains about 120,000 clones, about 75% of which appear only once. Broader study findings: In a later analysis, at a false discovery rate of 0.05, 15,000 to 20,000 TCR beta sequences were associated with HLA alleles.

Germline CDR1 reads LGHNA; CDR2 reads YNFKEQ. The CDR3 has 15 residues. V was pared by 4 bases and J by 1 base, with 7 bases of the junction left unmatched. The specimen was PBMCs. The chain recombines TRBV4-2 with TRBJ2-7; 7 nucleotides align to TRBD1. This clonotype was sampled from a woman aged 35 to 49 in good health and CMV-seropositive. For the CDR3, the DNA is TGTGCCAGCAGCCTAGGGTCGACAGGGTCCTACGAGCAGTACTTC. It specifies CASSLGSTGSYEQYF.